The rows below give T cell receptor beta chains drawn from one sample of a study of cytomegalovirus exposure and HLA in healthy donors. Profiling relied on immunoSEQ multiplex PCR, and the TCRdb table lists in-frame clones only, not all of them. The sample shows 80,000 to 100,000 clones, more than 75% of them seen only once. The specimen was PBMCs. These receptors were taken from a man aged 18 to 35 in good health and CMV-seropositive. Each CDR3 is given with its conserved first and last residue. The D gene is left open where the match is weak. Clone size appears in some rows only: once, few, many, or a class for an expanded clone.

clone_size	j_call	v_call	d_call	cdr3_aa	cdr3_nt
few	TRBJ2-7	TRBV28	.	CASSHGLTRRHRSYEQYF	TGTGCCAGCTCCCATGGCCTTACCCGAAGACACCGCTCCTACGAGCAGTACTTC
once	TRBJ1-1	TRBV29-1	.	CSTVDGDTEAFF	TGCAGCACAGTTGACGGGGACACTGAAGCTTTCTTT
.	TRBJ1-1	TRBV4-2	TRBD1	CASSQEGLSLPGQGSKEAFF	TGTGCCAGCAGCCAAGAGGGCCTTTCCCTACCGGGACAGGGCTCCAAGGAAGCTTTCTTT
.	TRBJ1-2	TRBV11-3	.	CASSLERTAPRGYTF	TGTGCCAGCAGCTTAGAAAGGACAGCGCCTAGGGGCTACACCTTC
.	TRBJ2-7	TRBV28	TRBD1	CASRTGVGVYEQYF	TGTGCCAGCAGGACAGGGGTTGGGGTCTACGAGCAGTACTTC
.	TRBJ2-7	TRBV7-8	.	CASSLQGGVNYEQYF	TGTGCCAGCAGCTTACAAGGTGGAGTAAACTACGAGCAGTACTTC
.	TRBJ2-7	TRBV28	.	CATYSSNEQYF	TGTGCCACGTACAGCAGCAACGAGCAGTACTTC
.	TRBJ1-1	TRBV5-1	TRBD1	CASSWDRDTEAFF	TGCGCCAGCAGCTGGGACAGGGACACTGAAGCTTTCTTT
.	TRBJ2-2	TRBV7-2	.	CASSKQGRGELFF	TGTGCCAGCAGCAAACAGGGTCGCGGGGAGCTGTTTTTT
.	TRBJ1-2	TRBV7-9	.	CASSHPDRVYGYTF	TGTGCCAGCAGCCACCCAGACAGAGTCTATGGCTACACCTTC
.	TRBJ1-4	TRBV25-1	TRBD1	CASSGLNRGRGEKLFF	TGTGCCAGCAGTGGCCTAAACAGGGGGCGTGGAGAAAAACTGTTTTTT
.	TRBJ2-1	TRBV13	.	CASSLTGYNEQFF	TGTGCCAGCAGCTTAACCGGCTACAATGAGCAGTTCTTC
.	TRBJ2-3	TRBV28	TRBD1	CASRKQGTDTQYF	TGTGCCAGCCGTAAACAGGGGACGGATACGCAGTATTTT
.	TRBJ1-3	TRBV7-9	.	CASRPEAAGNTIYF	TGTGCCAGCAGGCCTGAGGCGGCGGGAAACACCATATATTTT
once	TRBJ2-7	TRBV18	.	CASSPVGGRTYEQYF	TGTGCCAGCTCACCAGTGGGGGGGCGGACCTACGAGCAGTACTTC
.	TRBJ1-6	TRBV5-4	TRBD1	CASSLGLRAGGLNSPLHF	TGTGCCAGCAGCTTGGGACTTCGGGCAGGGGGTTTGAATTCACCCCTCCACTTT
.	TRBJ2-3	TRBV2	.	CASSEALRGAGGLPQYF	TGTGCCAGCAGTGAAGCGCTTCGGGGGGCTGGAGGGCTACCGCAGTATTTT
once	TRBJ2-1	TRBV28	TRBD2	CASSLVRLAGRESYNEQFF	TGTGCCAGCAGTTTAGTCAGACTAGCCGGGAGGGAGTCCTACAATGAGCAGTTCTTC
.	TRBJ2-1	TRBV11-3	TRBD2	CASTPSGRAVGNNEQFF	TGTGCCAGCACCCCTAGCGGGAGGGCGGTTGGAAACAATGAGCAGTTCTTC
few	TRBJ2-1	TRBV7-2	TRBD1	CASSATGNEQFF	TGTGCCAGCAGCGCGACAGGGAATGAGCAGTTCTTC
.	TRBJ2-7	TRBV5-5	TRBD2	CASSVRLAGEQYF	TGTGCCAGCAGCGTAAGACTAGCGGGTGAGCAGTACTTC
.	TRBJ1-3	TRBV7-2	.	CASSFGQGNTIYF	TGTGCCAGCAGCTTCGGACAGGGAAACACCATATATTTT
.	TRBJ1-1	TRBV7-9	TRBD1	CASSPQRTGYPTEAFF	TGTGCCAGCAGCCCCCAGAGGACAGGATACCCGACTGAAGCTTTCTTT
.	TRBJ2-7	TRBV7-7	TRBD1	CASSRGQGPSYEQYF	TGTGCCAGCAGTCGGGGACAGGGCCCCTCCTACGAGCAGTACTTC
.	TRBJ1-1	TRBV18	TRBD1	CASSLGTDDTEAFF	TGTGCCAGCTCACTGGGGACAGACGACACTGAAGCTTTCTTT
once	TRBJ2-7	TRBV4-3	.	CASSRFVSGTYEQYF	TGCGCCAGCAGTCGTTTCGTCTCAGGGACCTACGAGCAGTACTTC
.	TRBJ2-7	TRBV6-5	TRBD1	CASRQGYEQYF	TGTGCCAGCCGACAGGGCTACGAGCAGTACTTC
.	TRBJ2-7	TRBV5-4	TRBD1	CASSLGQGRDEQYF	TGTGCCAGCAGCTTGGGACAGGGACGAGACGAGCAGTACTTC
.	TRBJ1-5	TRBV28	.	CASRVGGSNQPQHF	TGTGCCAGCCGGGTGGGTGGCAGCAATCAGCCCCAGCATTTT
.	TRBJ2-2	TRBV19	.	CATTGEGGYTGELFF	TGTGCAACGACGGGGGAGGGGGGCTACACCGGGGAGCTGTTTTTT
.	TRBJ2-5	TRBV10-2	.	CASRNLDGYQETQYF	TGCGCCAGCAGGAACCTAGACGGATACCAAGAGACCCAGTACTTC
.	TRBJ2-5	TRBV18	.	CASSPPGGETQYF	TGTGCCAGCTCACCACCCGGGGGAGAGACCCAGTACTTC
.	TRBJ1-1	TRBV14	.	CASSQARSLNTEAFF	TGTGCCAGCAGCCAAGCGAGGTCTCTGAACACTGAAGCTTTCTTT
once	TRBJ2-2	TRBV27	.	CASSPRQKNTGELFF	TGTGCCAGCAGTCCCAGACAGAAAAACACCGGGGAGCTGTTTTTT
.	TRBJ1-4	TRBV15	.	CATRSLEGGMEKLFF	TGTGCCACCAGGAGCCTTGAAGGAGGAATGGAAAAACTGTTTTTT
once	TRBJ2-7	TRBV7-9	.	CASSLDQEQYF	TGTGCCAGCAGCTTAGACCAGGAGCAGTACTTC
.	TRBJ1-2	TRBV5-4	TRBD1	CASSFGQGGYGYTF	TGTGCCAGCAGCTTCGGACAGGGAGGATATGGCTACACCTTC